What follows are 32 T cell receptor beta chains derived from one specimen sequenced in a study of OX40 agonist ivuxolimab in advanced cancers. Repertoires were generated with immunoSEQ multiplex PCR, while TCRdb's copy carries only in-frame clones and drops some. The data show 65,000 to 85,000 clones, approximately 86% seen once. The specimen was CD4+ or CD8+ T cells sorted from blood, collected in a trial of the OX40 agonist ivuxolimab. Source of these receptors: an adult with an advanced solid tumor such as melanoma, head and neck, liver or kidney cancer.

The V and J genes are TRBV6-5 and TRBJ1-4, with 11 bases aligning to TRBD1. The CDR3 extends over 14 amino acids. Trimming removed 6 bases from V and 6 bases from J; junction bases left unmatched: 3. Germline CDR1 reads MNHEY; CDR2 reads SVGAGI. Here the CDR3 DNA reads TGTGCCAGCAGACAGGACAGGGGGCATGAAAAACTGTTTTTT. Residues: CASRQDRGHEKLFF.

A few counts support this clone. The rearrangement uses TRBV6-6 and TRBJ1-1; D is possibly TRBD1 (6 bases). The CDR3 runs to 15 residues. From germline, CDR1 is MNHNY and CDR2 SVGAGI (reference sequence). V lost 8 bases to trimming and J lost 1 base, with 17 bases between them. For the CDR3, the DNA is TGTGCCAGCTGGCGCTCGGGACATCCGAACACTGAAGCTTTCTTT. Amino acids: CASWRSGHPNTEAFF.

This rearrangement joins TRBV6-6 to TRBJ1-2; a weak D match, TRBD1 (5 bases). Between the trimmed V and J ends, which lost 6 bases and 4 bases, there was a span of 15 bases. The CDR3 runs to 14 residues. Germline values: CDR1 MNHNY, CDR2 SVGAGI (reference sequence). The CDR3 protein is CASRGGADAYGYTF. In nucleotides, the CDR3 is TGTGCCAGCAGGGGAGGGGCGGACGCCTATGGCTACACCTTC.

The rearrangement uses TRBV11-2 and TRBJ2-7; 8 positions match TRBD2. V gave up 2 bases and J gave up 6 bases; unmatched junction bases: 9. Germline CDR1 SGHAT, CDR2 FQNNGV. The CDR3 has 15 residues. CDR3 sequence (DNA): TGTGCCAGCAGCTTATCCTCGGGGGGGCTGCCCGAGCAGTACTTC. It encodes CASSLSSGGLPEQYF.

V is TRBV6-5 and J is TRBJ1-3; unclear D gene. The CDR3 extends over 11 amino acids. The germline V gene has CDR1 MNHEY and CDR2 SVGAGI. V lost 6 bases and J 8 bases, leaving 8 bases between the germline ends. CDR3 amino acids: CASSRGDTIYF. The CDR3 DNA is TGTGCCAGCAGCCGGGGAGACACCATATATTTT.

This clone was seen just once. The chain couples TRBV5-4 to TRBJ2-5; 9 bases align to TRBD1. Germline loops: CDR1 SGHNT, CDR2 YYREEE (reference sequence). The CDR3 sequence is 14 residues long. The V segment lost 3 bases and the J segment 5 bases; nucleotides outside the gene matches: 5. In DNA form, the CDR3 reads TGTGCCAGCAGCTATACAGGGGGCGGCGAGACCCAGTACTTC. It yields the protein CASSYTGGGETQYF.

This chain uses TRBV7-2 with TRBJ2-3; D remains unclear. V was shortened by 0 bases and J by 0 bases, with 16 bases between the two germline ends. Germline CDR1 SGHTA, CDR2 FQGNSA. This CDR3 region has 18 residues. For the CDR3, the DNA is TGTGCCAGCAGCTTAGCCACCGATCCCAGGAAGAGCACAGATACGCAGTATTTT. It is translated as CASSLATDPRKSTDTQYF.

The chain uses TRBV6-1 and TRBJ1-1; D gene unclear. V lost 5 bases and J lost 1, with 11 bases in between. Germline assignment: CDR1 MNHNS and CDR2 SASEGT. The CDR3 extends over 14 amino acids. The CDR3 here is CASSPVDQNTEAFF. CDR3 nucleotide sequence: TGTGCCAGCAGTCCCGTAGACCAGAACACTGAAGCTTTCTTT.

J is TRBJ2-7 and V is TRBV30; 8 bases align to TRBD1. The CDR3 is 15 residues long. Unmatched junction bases numbered 13, after V lost 8 bases and J lost 1 base. Looked up from germline, CDR1 is GTSNPN and CDR2 is SVGIG (reference sequence). CDR3 sequence: CAGKTGGRPSYEQYF. As DNA, the CDR3 is TGTGCCGGTAAAACAGGGGGTCGCCCTTCCTACGAGCAGTACTTC.

This chain's CDR3 is CASSLAAVLLAYNEQFF. The CDR3, as DNA: TGTGCCAGCAGCTTAGCGGCCGTCCTACTGGCCTACAATGAGCAGTTCTTC. The genes are TRBV7-9 and TRBJ2-1; D gene unclear. The germline V gene has CDR1 SEHNR and CDR2 FQNEAQ (reference sequence). With 0 bases removed from V and 2 bases from J, the gap between germline ends came to 14 bases. This CDR3 has 17 amino acids. Supplemented by reference TRBV7-9 and TRBJ2-1, the full variable domain reads DTGVSQNPRHKITKRGQNVTFRCDPISEHNRLYWYRQTLGQGPEFLTYFQNEAQLEKSRLLSDRFSAERPKGSFSTLEIQRTEQGDSAMYLCASSLAAVLLAYNEQFFGPGTRLTVL.

The rearrangement links TRBV7-2 to TRBJ1-2, with D unresolved. CDR1 is SGHTA, CDR2 FQGNSA, per germline. This CDR3 is 13 amino acids long. V was cut by 3 bases and J by 0 bases, with 5 bases left in between. The DNA of the CDR3 is TGTGCCAGCAGCTTCCAAGCTAACTATGGCTACACCTTC. This sequence encodes CASSFQANYGYTF.

The chain recombines TRBV18 with TRBJ2-5; D is uncertain. Trimming stripped 0 bases from V and 5 bases from J, with 13 bases between. Germline CDR1 KGHSH, CDR2 LQKENI. This CDR3 has 15 amino acids. The CDR3 nucleotides read TGTGCCAGCTCACCACCGACCCTCGTTGGGGAGACCCAGTACTTC. This translates into CASSPPTLVGETQYF.

The chain links TRBV18 to TRBJ1-2; TRBD1 aligns across 8 bases. Trimming cost V 0 bases and J 5 bases; bases outside gene matches: 8. Germline V gene sequence: CDR1 KGHSH, CDR2 LQKENI. The CDR3 sequence is 16 residues long. CDR3 residues: CASSPPSTGERYGYTF. The CDR3 DNA follows: TGTGCCAGCTCACCACCGTCGACAGGGGAACGGTATGGCTACACCTTC.

The chain carries TRBV9 and TRBJ2-1; TRBD1 might be the D (6 bases). In germline, CDR1 is SGDLS, CDR2 YYNGEE. V lost 0 bases, J lost 5 bases, and 15 bases lay in between. The CDR3 sequence is 16 residues long. CDR3 sequence (DNA): TGTGCCAGCAGCGTAGGGGGCAGGGACATGGACAATGAGCAGTTCTTC. Translation: CASSVGGRDMDNEQFF. The complete variable domain, with remaining parts taken from reference TRBV9 and TRBJ2-1, reads DSGVTQTPKHLITATGQRVTLRCSPRSGDLSVYWYQQSLDQGLQFLIQYYNGEERAKGNILERFSAQQFPDLHSELNLSSLELGDSALYFCASSVGGRDMDNEQFFGPGTRLTVL.

The chain recombines TRBV7-6 with TRBJ1-3; D gene unclear. The CDR3 has 13 amino acids. The V and J ends lost 4 bases and 4 bases respectively, with 8 bases between them. The germline V gene encodes CDR1 SGHVS and CDR2 FNYEAQ. The CDR3 DNA is TGTGCCAGCAGCTACCAGCAAGGAAACACCATATATTTT. Translating it yields CASSYQQGNTIYF.

The genes are TRBV19 and TRBJ2-1; D perhaps matches TRBD2 (5 bases). Germline loops: CDR1 LNHDA, CDR2 SQIVND (reference sequence). V gave up 3 bases and J gave up 5 bases, with 23 bases separating them. This CDR3 contains 18 residues. CDR3 in DNA: TGTGCCAGTAGTATCCAAGGACTGGTCTTATCTAAGGACAATGAGCAGTTCTTC. Protein sequence: CASSIQGLVLSKDNEQFF.

The chain recombines TRBV7-6 with TRBJ2-5; 8 bases fit TRBD1. TRBJ2-7 matches the DNA end more closely, so the J call is doubtful. The CDR3 totals 13 residues. Germline assignment: CDR1 SGHVS and CDR2 FNYEAQ. CDR3: CASSPGQDYEQYF. CDR3 in DNA: TGTGCCAGCAGCCCGGGACAGGACTACGAGCAGTACTTC.

The chain uses TRBV18 and TRBJ1-6, with D tentatively TRBD1 (6 bases). The CDR3 spans 14 residues. Germline V gene sequence: CDR1 KGHSH, CDR2 LQKENI. The V end lost 3 bases, the J end lost 7 bases, and 10 bases lay between the germline ends. The CDR3 sequence: CASSPGTLNSPLHF. DNA of the CDR3: TGTGCCAGCTCACCCGGGACATTGAATTCACCCCTCCACTTT.

This clone showed up just once. The rearrangement joins TRBV5-8 to TRBJ1-5; the D is unclear. The CDR3 is 13 residues long. From germline, CDR1 is SGHTS and CDR2 YDEGEE. Deletions cut 4 bases from V and 7 bases from J, with 12 bases between. CDR3 DNA: TGTGCCAGCAGCCCTTTGGGGTTCCAGCCCCAGCATTTT. Protein: CASSPLGFQPQHF. The full variable domain, rest sourced from reference TRBV5-8 and TRBJ1-5, is EAGVTQSPTHLIKTRGQQATLRCSPISGHTSVYWYQQALGLGLQFLLWYDEGEERNRGNFPPRFSGRQFPNYSSELNVNALELEDSALYLCASSPLGFQPQHFGDGTRLSIL.

The chain carries TRBV7-3 and TRBJ1-4; D is ambiguous. The germline gives CDR1 SGHTA, CDR2 FQGTGA. The CDR3 is 11 residues long. The V end was cut by 7 bases, the J end by 8 bases, with 8 bases between. This chain's CDR3 is CASTVGEKLFF. CDR3 sequence (DNA): TGTGCCAGCACCGTGGGGGAAAAACTGTTTTTT.

The rearrangement uses TRBV12-5 and TRBJ1-1; 8 nucleotides align to TRBD1. The CDR3 is 15 residues long. Germline V lookup: CDR1 LGHNT, CDR2 FRNRAP. Trimming at V came to 2 bases and at J to 5 bases, leaving 7 bases not matched to a gene. The CDR3: CASGLNSGGRTEAFF. The CDR3 bases are TGTGCTAGTGGTTTGAACTCAGGGGGCAGAACTGAAGCTTTCTTT.

This rearrangement joins TRBV6-6 to TRBJ1-1, with a possible D match to TRBD1 (5 bases). Germline V gene lookup returns CDR1 MNHNY and CDR2 SVGAGI (reference sequence). V lost 2 bases to trimming and J lost 7 bases, with 8 bases between them. The CDR3 has 12 amino acids. The CDR3 sequence: CASSYGGFEAFF. In DNA, the CDR3 is TGTGCCAGCAGTTACGGGGGTTTTGAAGCTTTCTTT.

This sequence joins TRBV4-2 and TRBJ2-5; D possibly matches TRBD1 or TRBD2 (5 bases each). This CDR3 is built from 14 residues. V lost 2 bases to trimming and J lost 3 bases, with 10 bases between them. Germline CDR1 reads LGHNA; CDR2 reads YNFKEQ. The CDR3 is CASSQTGTEETQYF. CDR3 DNA sequence: TGTGCCAGCAGCCAAACCGGGACGGAAGAGACCCAGTACTTC.

The chain links TRBV27 to TRBJ2-1; TRBD2 matches 11 bases. This CDR3 is built from 16 residues. CDR1 and CDR2 from the germline V gene are MNHEY and SMNVEV (reference sequence). The ends lost 4 bases at V and 4 bases at J; junction bases unmatched: 6. CDR3 loop: CASSSGTSGTYNEQFF. The CDR3 DNA is TGTGCCAGCAGTTCCGGGACTAGCGGTACTTACAATGAGCAGTTCTTC.

The chain has TRBV19 and TRBJ1-5; D might be TRBD1 (5 bases). Trimming removed 10 bases from V and 2 bases from J, with 18 bases in between. The CDR3 spans 15 residues. Looked up from germline, CDR1 is LNHDA and CDR2 is SQIVND (reference sequence). As DNA, the CDR3 is TGTGCCACAGAACGGGGAGGGACTGGCAATCAGCCCCAGCATTTT. Amino acids: CATERGGTGNQPQHF. The full variable domain, its missing parts supplied by reference TRBV19 and TRBJ1-5, is DGGITQSPKYLFRKEGQNVTLSCEQNLNHDAMYWYRQDPGQGLRLIYYSQIVNDFQKGDIAEGYSVSREKKESFPLTVTSAQKNPTAFYLCATERGGTGNQPQHFGDGTRLSIL.

V is TRBV6-5 and J is TRBJ1-5, with a possible D match to TRBD1 (5 bases). Trimming shortened V by 8 bases and J by 9 bases, and 14 bases separated the two germline ends. The CDR3 spans 12 residues. Germline assignment: CDR1 MNHEY and CDR2 SVGAGI. The CDR3 nucleotides are TGTGCCAGCCGACAAGGGGATCGGCCCCAGCATTTT. Translated, it gives CASRQGDRPQHF.

The chain carries TRBV5-1 and TRBJ1-1, with D perhaps matching TRBD1 (5 bases). Germline V gives CDR1 SGHRS, CDR2 YFSETQ. This CDR3 has 14 residues. Trimming cost V 0 bases and J 2 bases, with 8 bases left between them. CDR3 nucleotides: TGCGCCAGCAGCTTGGGAGGGGTTAACACTGAAGCTTTCTTT. It is translated as CASSLGGVNTEAFF.

The rearrangement joins TRBV7-3 to TRBJ2-1, with D possibly being TRBD1 (6 bases). The germline gives CDR1 SGHTA, CDR2 FQGTGA. This CDR3 has 11 amino acids. Trimming removed 8 bases at V and 6 bases at J, with 8 bases between. The CDR3 sequence: CASSRGNEQFF. The CDR3 bases are TGTGCCAGCTCCAGGGGCAATGAGCAGTTCTTC.

The chain employs TRBV30 and TRBJ2-4, with D tentatively TRBD2 (5 bases). This CDR3 region has 13 residues. Germline V gene data show CDR1 as GTSNPN and CDR2 as SVGIG (reference sequence). Trimming left V 1 base short and J 7 bases short, with 11 bases between. The CDR3 sequence: CAWSGGSGNIQYF. In DNA form, the CDR3 reads TGTGCCTGGAGTGGAGGGTCGGGGAACATTCAGTACTTC.

This clone was detected once. The chain joins TRBV7-2 to TRBJ2-7; D unresolved. Germline-derived CDR1 and CDR2 are SGHTA and FQGNSA. The CDR3 totals 14 residues. With 1 base removed from V and 4 bases from J, the gap between germline ends came to 11 bases. This CDR3 reads CASSLVKNSYEQYF. The CDR3 DNA reads TGTGCCAGCAGCTTAGTTAAGAACAGTTACGAGCAGTACTTC.

The chain employs TRBV2 and TRBJ2-3; 7 nucleotides align to TRBD2. CDR1 is SNHLY and CDR2 is FYNNEI in the germline V gene. This CDR3 spans 15 amino acids. J lost 3 bases, V lost 6 bases, and 9 bases had no gene match. The CDR3 DNA sequence: TGTGCCAGCAGCCGTGAGCGGGGAGGGACAGATACGCAGTATTTT. Its translation: CASSRERGGTDTQYF.

This chain links TRBV13 with TRBJ1-1; 10 bases align to TRBD1. CDR3 length equals 15 residues. The J segment lost 1 base and the V segment lost 5 bases, leaving 4 bases of the junction unmatched. From germline, CDR1 is PRHDT and CDR2 FYEKMQ (reference sequence). The CDR3 here is CASSRRQGANTEAFF. DNA of the CDR3: TGTGCCAGCAGCCGACGACAGGGGGCGAACACTGAAGCTTTCTTT.